The TCR beta chain under discussion was sequenced for a study of long-term antiretroviral therapy in people with HIV. At survey level, the immunoSEQ assay was run in its v3.0 version. The repertoire was sequenced with immunoSEQ multiplex PCR; TCRdb's copy has only in-frame clones and lacks some. Found here are over 20,000 clones, around nine tenths of them singletons; the top ten hold approximately 5.9%. This CDR3 is built from 15 residues. Losses at the gene ends were 3 bases for V and 3 bases for J; bases not matched to a gene: 5. In germline, CDR1 is SGDLS, CDR2 YYNGEE. The V and J genes are TRBV9 and TRBJ1-1; 10 nucleotides align to TRBD1. The sequencing here drew on unsorted PBMCs, taken 0.6 years after starting antiretroviral therapy. This receptor was taken from a man in his 60s with HIV. The DNA for the CDR3 is TGTGCCAGCAGCGCCCGGACAGGGGGGGACACTGAAGCTTTCTTT. This codes for CASSARTGGDTEAFF.